This is a list of T cell receptor beta chains from one sample in a study of CD8 T cells in ankylosing spondylitis. MiXCR, run by TCRdb on the 5' RACE reads, gives a single entry per CDR3 protein. The sample shows hundreds of thousands of distinct CDR3 sequences, approximately 12% of them seen only once. Material: blood, either unsorted or a sorted T cell fraction (not recorded which). All receptors come from a male donor with ankylosing spondylitis. Both conserved end residues are part of each CDR3. A D gene is named only where the DNA matches it firmly. Not all rows give a size; the values are once, few, many and, for expanded clones, a class.

J gene | CDR3 length | D gene | V gene | clone size | CDR3 protein | CDR3 DNA
TRBJ1-1 | 14 | . | TRBV15 | few | CATSRGPGYTEAFF | TGTGCCACCAGCAGAGGTCCAGGGTATACTGAAGCTTTCTTT
TRBJ2-7 | 14 | . | TRBV5-1 | . | CASNLLGLNYEQYF | TGCGCCAGCAACCTGCTTGGACTGAACTACGAGCAGTACTTC
TRBJ2-5 | 14 | . | TRBV5-1 | . | CASSEMDSEETQYF | TGCGCCAGCAGCGAGATGGACAGTGAAGAGACCCAGTACTTC
TRBJ2-1 | 13 | . | TRBV5-1 | . | CASSLAFGSEQFF | TGCGCCAGCAGCTTGGCCTTCGGGTCTGAGCAGTTCTTC
TRBJ1-4 | 13 | . | TRBV28 | . | CAIPGEGSQKLFF | TGTGCCATCCCGGGGGAGGGCAGCCAAAAACTGTTTTTT
TRBJ2-1 | 14 | . | TRBV11-1 | . | CASSLARENNEQFF | TGTGCCAGCAGCTTAGCAAGGGAAAACAATGAGCAGTTCTTC
TRBJ2-7 | 15 | . | TRBV7-9 | . | CASSLNQGIPNEQYF | TGTGCCAGCAGCTTAAATCAGGGCATACCGAACGAGCAGTACTTC
TRBJ2-7 | 13 | . | TRBV27 | . | CASRADGHYEQYF | TGTGCCAGCAGGGCGGATGGCCACTACGAGCAGTACTTC
TRBJ2-5 | 15 | . | TRBV28 | . | CASSLGGRPEETQYF | TGTGCCAGCAGTTTAGGAGGACGGCCAGAAGAGACCCAGTACTTC
TRBJ2-7 | 14 | TRBD1 | TRBV10-3 | . | CAASPGQAGYEQYF | TGTGCCGCCAGTCCGGGACAGGCGGGTTACGAGCAGTACTTC
TRBJ1-2 | 14 | . | TRBV5-1 | many | CASSLVPELGGYTF | TGCGCCAGCAGCTTGGTCCCGGAACTTGGTGGCTACACCTTC
TRBJ2-2 | 16 | . | TRBV28 | many | CASRLTTNYDTGELFF | TGTGCCAGCAGATTGACCACCAATTACGACACCGGGGAGCTGTTTTTT
TRBJ2-7 | 16 | . | TRBV4-2 | few | CASSQVYGASSYEQYF | TGTGCCAGCAGCCAAGTATACGGGGCGAGCTCCTACGAGCAGTACTTC
TRBJ2-5 | 13 | . | TRBV7-2 | . | CASSLVVGQTQYF | TGTGCCAGCAGCTTAGTTGTGGGCCAGACCCAGTACTTC
TRBJ1-5 | 14 | . | TRBV7-2 | . | CASTIDSFNQPQHF | TGTGCCAGCACCATCGACAGCTTTAATCAGCCCCAGCATTTT
TRBJ1-2 | 14 | TRBD1 | TRBV20-1 | . | CSATGQGARYGYTF | TGCAGTGCTACGGGACAGGGGGCGAGATATGGCTACACCTTC
TRBJ1-1 | 13 | . | TRBV20-1 | . | CSAAGLRNTEAFF | TGCAGTGCGGCGGGGCTAAGGAACACTGAAGCTTTCTTT
TRBJ1-2 | 14 | TRBD1 | TRBV5-5 | many | CASSLGQGVYGYTF | TGTGCCAGCAGCTTGGGACAGGGAGTTTATGGCTACACCTTC
TRBJ1-2 | 16 | TRBD1 | TRBV4-2 | many | CASSQDLAGGEYGYTF | TGTGCCAGCAGCCAAGATCTTGCAGGGGGCGAGTATGGCTACACCTTC
TRBJ1-4 | 13 | . | TRBV15 | few | CATSMGENEKLFF | TGTGCCACCAGCATGGGGGAAAATGAAAAACTGTTTTTT
TRBJ1-2 | 14 | TRBD1 | TRBV6-1 | . | CASTLGTGGNGYTF | TGTGCCAGCACTCTTGGGACAGGGGGCAACGGCTACACCTTC
TRBJ2-7 | 13 | . | TRBV6-5 | . | CASSYSGMDEQYF | TGTGCCAGCAGTTACTCGGGGATGGACGAGCAGTACTTC
TRBJ2-3 | 16 | . | TRBV10-3 | . | CAISDPTLNLADTQYF | TGTGCCATCAGTGATCCGACCCTAAACCTCGCAGATACGCAGTATTTT
TRBJ1-4 | 12 | . | TRBV2 | . | CATRGNNEKLFF | TGTGCCACCAGGGGCAATAATGAAAAACTGTTTTTT
TRBJ2-6 | 16 | . | TRBV6-2/TRBV6-3 | . | CASNPPWYSGANVLTF | TGTGCCAGCAACCCACCTTGGTACTCTGGGGCCAACGTCCTGACTTTC
TRBJ2-1 | 13 | . | TRBV14 | . | CASSQVPRGEQFF | TGTGCCAGCAGCCAAGTACCCAGAGGCGAGCAGTTCTTC
TRBJ1-5 | 17 | . | TRBV12-3/TRBV12-4 | few | CASSLGLSARPFEPQHF | TGTGCCAGCAGTTTAGGTCTATCGGCCAGGCCCTTTGAGCCCCAGCATTTT
TRBJ1-2 | 16 | . | TRBV14 | few | CASSQEAGAPSYGYTF | TGTGCCAGCAGCCAAGAGGCAGGGGCGCCAAGCTATGGCTACACCTTC
TRBJ1-5 | 13 | . | TRBV27 | many | CASSSYSNQPQHF | TGTGCCAGCAGTTCCTATAGCAATCAGCCCCAGCATTTT
TRBJ2-1 | 13 | . | TRBV29-1 | many | CSPARLSGDEQFF | TGCAGCCCGGCCCGACTAAGCGGCGATGAGCAGTTCTTC
TRBJ2-2 | 14 | . | TRBV29-1 | . | CSVERSLNTGELFF | TGCAGCGTTGAGCGCTCCCTGAACACCGGGGAGCTGTTTTTT
TRBJ2-7 | 15 | . | TRBV15 | many | CATSREWDGFYEQYF | TGTGCCACCAGCAGGGAATGGGACGGATTCTACGAGCAGTACTTC
TRBJ2-1 | 16 | TRBD2 | TRBV12-3/TRBV12-4 | . | CASSLAGTSGRHEQFF | TGTGCCAGCAGCCTTGCCGGGACTAGCGGGCGCCATGAGCAGTTCTTC
TRBJ2-3 | 10 | . | TRBV20-1 | . | CSASRGTQYF | TGCAGTGCGTCTAGAGGTACGCAGTATTTT
TRBJ2-7 | 14 | TRBD1 | TRBV29-1 | . | CSVETGQGYHEQYF | TGCAGCGTTGAAACGGGACAGGGTTACCACGAGCAGTACTTC
TRBJ2-2 | 14 | . | TRBV9 | many | CASSPRPADGELFF | TGTGCCAGCAGCCCCCGGCCGGCGGACGGGGAGCTGTTTTTT
TRBJ2-2 | 16 | TRBD1 | TRBV4-3 | many | CASSLSGTGGTGELFF | TGCGCCAGCAGCCTCTCCGGGACAGGGGGTACCGGGGAGCTGTTTTTT
TRBJ1-2 | 15 | TRBD1 | TRBV7-2 | . | CASSSRQGGNYGYTF | TGTGCCAGCAGCTCCCGACAGGGGGGAAACTATGGCTACACCTTC
TRBJ1-2 | 13 | . | TRBV20-1 | . | CSARGGAYYGYTF | TGCAGTGCTAGAGGGGGCGCTTACTATGGCTACACCTTC
TRBJ1-6 | 14 | . | TRBV6-1 | few | CASRKVIYNSPLHF | TGTGCCAGCCGAAAGGTTATCTATAATTCACCCCTCCACTTT
TRBJ2-1 | 11 | . | TRBV20-1 | . | CSAGVGHEQFF | TGCAGTGCTGGGGTTGGGCATGAGCAGTTCTTC
TRBJ2-3 | 15 | TRBD2 | TRBV27 | . | CASSLYGGVRGTQYF | TGTGCCAGCAGTTTATACGGGGGGGTCAGGGGTACGCAGTATTTT